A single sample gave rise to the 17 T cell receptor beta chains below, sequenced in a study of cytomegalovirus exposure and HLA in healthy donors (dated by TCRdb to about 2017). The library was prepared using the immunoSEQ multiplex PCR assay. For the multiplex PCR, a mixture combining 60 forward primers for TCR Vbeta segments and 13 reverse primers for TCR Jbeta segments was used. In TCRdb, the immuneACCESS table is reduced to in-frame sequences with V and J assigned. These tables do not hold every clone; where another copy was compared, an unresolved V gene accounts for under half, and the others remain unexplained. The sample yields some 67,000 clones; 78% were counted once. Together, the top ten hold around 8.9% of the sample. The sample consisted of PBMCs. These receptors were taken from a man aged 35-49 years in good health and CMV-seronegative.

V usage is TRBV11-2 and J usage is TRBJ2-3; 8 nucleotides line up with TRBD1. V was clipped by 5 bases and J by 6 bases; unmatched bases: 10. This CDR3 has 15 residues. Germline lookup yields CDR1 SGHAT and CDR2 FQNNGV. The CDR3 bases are TGTGCCAGCAGCGTCACAGGGGGGCCTCGGGATACGCAGTATTTT. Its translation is CASSVTGGPRDTQYF.

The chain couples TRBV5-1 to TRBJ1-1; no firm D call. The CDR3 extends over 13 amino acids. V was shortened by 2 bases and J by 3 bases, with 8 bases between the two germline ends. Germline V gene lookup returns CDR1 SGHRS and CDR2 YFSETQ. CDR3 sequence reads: CASSLSGDTEAFF. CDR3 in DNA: TGCGCCAGCAGCTTATCCGGGGACACTGAAGCTTTCTTT.

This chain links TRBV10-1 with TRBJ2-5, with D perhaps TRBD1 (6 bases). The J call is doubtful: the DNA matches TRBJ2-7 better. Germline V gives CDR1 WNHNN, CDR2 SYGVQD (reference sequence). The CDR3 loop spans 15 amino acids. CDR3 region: CASSEFGTNTYEQYF. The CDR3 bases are TGCGCCAGCAGTGAGTTTGGGACAAATACCTACGAGCAGTACTTC.

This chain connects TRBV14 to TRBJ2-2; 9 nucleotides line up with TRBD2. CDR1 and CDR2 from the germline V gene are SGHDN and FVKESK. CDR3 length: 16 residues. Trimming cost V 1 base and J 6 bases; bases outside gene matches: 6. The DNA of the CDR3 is TGTGCCAGCAGCCAAGTAGGGGGACTAGCCTCCGGGGAGCTGTTTTTT. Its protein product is CASSQVGGLASGELFF.

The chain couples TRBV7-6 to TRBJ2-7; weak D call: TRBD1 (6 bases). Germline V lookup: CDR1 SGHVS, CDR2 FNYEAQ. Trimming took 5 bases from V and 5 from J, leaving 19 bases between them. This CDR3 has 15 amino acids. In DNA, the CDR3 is TGTGCCAGCAGCATCCTAGCCACAGGGAAGAACGAGCAGTACTTC. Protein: CASSILATGKNEQYF. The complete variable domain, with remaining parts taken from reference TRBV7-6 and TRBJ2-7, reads GAGVSQSPRYKVTKRGQDVALRCDPISGHVSLYWYRQALGQGPEFLTYFNYEAQQDKSGLPNDRFSAERPEGSISTLTIQRTEQRDSAMYRCASSILATGKNEQYFGPGTRLTVT.

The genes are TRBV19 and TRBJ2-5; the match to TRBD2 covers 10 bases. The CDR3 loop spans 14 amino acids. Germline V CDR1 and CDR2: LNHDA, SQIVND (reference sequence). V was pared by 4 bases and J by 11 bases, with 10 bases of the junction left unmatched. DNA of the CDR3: TGTGCCAGTAGTACGCTAGCGGGAGTATCGAAACAGTACTTC. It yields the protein CASSTLAGVSKQYF.

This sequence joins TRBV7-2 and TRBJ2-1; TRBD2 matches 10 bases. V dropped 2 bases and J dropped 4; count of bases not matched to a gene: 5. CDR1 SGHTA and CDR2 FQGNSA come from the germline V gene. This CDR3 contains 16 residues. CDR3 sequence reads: CASSLLGLAVYNEQFF. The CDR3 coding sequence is TGTGCCAGCAGCTTACTAGGACTAGCGGTTTACAATGAGCAGTTCTTC.

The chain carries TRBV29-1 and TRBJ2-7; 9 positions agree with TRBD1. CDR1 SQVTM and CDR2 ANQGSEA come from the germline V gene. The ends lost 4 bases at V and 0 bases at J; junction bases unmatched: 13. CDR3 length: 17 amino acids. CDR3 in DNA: TGCAGCGTTGTTGGGGTAAATCTACAGGGGGCCTCCTACGAGCAGTACTTC. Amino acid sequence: CSVVGVNLQGASYEQYF.

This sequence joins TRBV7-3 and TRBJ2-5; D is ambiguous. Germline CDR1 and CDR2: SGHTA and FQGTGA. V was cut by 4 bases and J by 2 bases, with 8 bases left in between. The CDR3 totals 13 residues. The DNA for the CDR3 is TGTGCCAGCAGCTCCGGGTTTCAAGAGACCCAGTACTTC. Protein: CASSSGFQETQYF.

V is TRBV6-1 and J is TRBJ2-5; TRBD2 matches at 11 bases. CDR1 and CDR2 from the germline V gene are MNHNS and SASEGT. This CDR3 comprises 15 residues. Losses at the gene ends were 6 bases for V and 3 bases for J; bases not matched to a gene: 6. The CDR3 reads CASRLAGAGKETQYF. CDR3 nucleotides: TGTGCCAGCAGACTAGCGGGAGCAGGTAAAGAGACCCAGTACTTC.

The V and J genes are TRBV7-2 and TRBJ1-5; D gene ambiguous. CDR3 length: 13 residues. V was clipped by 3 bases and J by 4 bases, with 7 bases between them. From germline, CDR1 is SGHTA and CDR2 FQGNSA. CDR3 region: CASSFSRNQPQHF. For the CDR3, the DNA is TGTGCCAGCAGCTTTTCCCGGAATCAGCCCCAGCATTTT.

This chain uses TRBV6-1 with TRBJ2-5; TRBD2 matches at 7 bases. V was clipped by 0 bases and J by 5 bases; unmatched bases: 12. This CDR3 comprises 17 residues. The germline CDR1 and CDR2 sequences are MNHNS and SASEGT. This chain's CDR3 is CASSEAFLGGRLETQYF. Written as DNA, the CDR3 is TGTGCCAGCAGTGAAGCCTTCCTCGGGGGGAGGTTGGAGACCCAGTACTTC.

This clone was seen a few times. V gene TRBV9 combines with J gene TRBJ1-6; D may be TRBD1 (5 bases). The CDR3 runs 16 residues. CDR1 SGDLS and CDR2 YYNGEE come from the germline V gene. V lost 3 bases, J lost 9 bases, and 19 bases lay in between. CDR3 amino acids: CASSASQGYLSSPLHF. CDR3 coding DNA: TGTGCCAGCAGCGCGTCCCAGGGCTACCTAAGTTCACCCCTCCACTTT.

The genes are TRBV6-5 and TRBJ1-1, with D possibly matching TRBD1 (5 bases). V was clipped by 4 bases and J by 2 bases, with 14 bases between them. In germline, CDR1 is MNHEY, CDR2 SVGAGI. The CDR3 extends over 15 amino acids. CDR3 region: CASSSPWGVNTEAFF. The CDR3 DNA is TGTGCCAGCAGTTCCCCCTGGGGGGTAAACACTGAAGCTTTCTTT.

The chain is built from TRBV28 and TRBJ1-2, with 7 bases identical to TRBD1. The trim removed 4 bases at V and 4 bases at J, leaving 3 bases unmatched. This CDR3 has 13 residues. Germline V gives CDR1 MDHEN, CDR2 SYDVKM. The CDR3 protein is CASSSQGVYGYTF. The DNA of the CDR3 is TGTGCCAGCAGTTCCCAGGGGGTCTATGGCTACACCTTC.

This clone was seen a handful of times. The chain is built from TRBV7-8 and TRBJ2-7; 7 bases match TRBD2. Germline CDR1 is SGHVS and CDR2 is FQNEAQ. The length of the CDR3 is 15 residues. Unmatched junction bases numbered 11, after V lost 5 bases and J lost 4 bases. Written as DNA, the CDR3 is TGTGCCAGCAGCCCACTAAGGGAGGGTTTGTACGAGCAGTACTTC. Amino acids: CASSPLREGLYEQYF.

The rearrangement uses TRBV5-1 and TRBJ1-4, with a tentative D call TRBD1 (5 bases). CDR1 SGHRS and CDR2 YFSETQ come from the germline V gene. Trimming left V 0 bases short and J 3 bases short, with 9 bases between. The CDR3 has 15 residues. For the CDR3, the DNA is TGCGCCAGCAGCTTGGGAGACAGTTCTAATGAAAAACTGTTTTTT. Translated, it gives CASSLGDSSNEKLFF.